One TCR beta chain is described in this entry. What antigen it recognizes has not been identified. No clone much larger than this one lies a single base away; base qualities are absent. In the same sample, other DNA sequences code for this CDR3. Collaborating institutions collected whole blood in K2EDTA tubes following their own protocols. Collaborator samples were shipped for TCRbeta analysis as frozen whole blood, isolated PBMCs, or DNA extracted from either sample type. TCRbeta CDR3 regions were amplified from genomic DNA using the immunoSEQ Assay, a bias-controlled multiplex PCR. Turning to the authors' computational methods: The number of nucleated cells in each sample was estimated by amplification of reference gene primers within the assay. To quantify the absolute abundance of each unique TCRbeta CDR3 rearrangement, sequence reads were collapsed and filtered. For each sample, productive Simpson clonality was calculated by taking the square root of Simpson's diversity index across productive rearrangements. The source is immuneACCESS, and TCRdb retained only in-frame sequences with V and J called. Part of the clones is not carried over; for the studies checked, unresolved V genes explain less than half of this, and the remainder is unexplained. V and J calls and clone size are copied from that table; D and trimming were computed from the DNA. The sample table contains around 230,000 clones; only one count was recorded for around 82% of them. The ten largest clonotypes hold 2.5% to 3% of the sample.

These data belong to a study of blood T cell repertoires in COVID-19 (TCRdb year 2020). The study in broad terms: The collaborator samples originated in the United States, Italy and Spain and spanned the acute and convalescent phases of COVID-19. The samples were drawn from the first 160 participants of the ongoing ImmuneRACE study and from 950 to 1,500 subjects provided by 6 global collaborators. The prospective study material was composed of cDNA or gDNA derived from T cells, B-cell-depleted T cells, or PBMCs. The repertoires were released in a freely available public database meant as a resource for research on the immune response to SARS-CoV-2. Where available, HLA class I and class II types were taken from metadata supplied by the sample provider and were not determined by assay-based typing. The dataset comprised deeply sampled blood TCRbeta repertoires from subjects exposed to, actively infected with, or recovered from COVID-19. Nearly every sample came with metadata listing a de-identified subject ID, COVID-19 status, age in years and sex.

Points the paper makes about the study in general: The quantity of clinical and demographic metadata differed by source and by participant and was supplied without curation.

V is reduced by 4 bases and J by 4 bases, leaving a spacing of 7 bases between them. The CDR3 numbers 12 residues from cysteine through phenylalanine. Here the CDR3 DNA is all that survives: 36 bases in frame from base 1. CDR1 and CDR2, looked up from the germline V gene (reference sequence), are LGHDT and YNNKEL. This chain joins TRBV3-1 (or the pseudogene TRBV3-2) to TRBJ1-1; no D gene call is confident. Sequencing used peripheral blood. The TCR comes from a woman in her thirties or forties with active or convalescent COVID-19. The CDR3 region: CASSRGGTEAFF. The nucleotides read TGTGCCAGCAGCCGAGGAGGCACTGAAGCTTTCTTT.